This T cell receptor beta chain derives from a study of PD-1 blockade in classical Hodgkin lymphoma. Study information: Patients were infused with nivolumab 3 mg/kg every 2 weeks. Findings and limits, study-wide: Baseline diversity in complete responders resembled that of newly diagnosed patients. Newly diagnosed patients were reported to start with lower TCR diversity than healthy donors.

The germline gives CDR1 SGHAT, CDR2 FQDESV (reference sequence). Trimming shortened V by 2 bases and J by 0 bases, and 8 bases separated the two germline ends. The CDR3 consists of 14 residues. Only in-frame clones appear in the TCRdb table, and some are missing; sequencing was by immunoSEQ multiplex PCR. The sample shows tens of thousands of clones, 88% of them seen only once. All the patients suffered relapse after autologous stem cell transplantation, and brentuximab vedotin exposure differed. About this clone itself: Its antigen is undetermined.

The clonotype comes from a human donor with classical Hodgkin lymphoma. The V gene is TRBV11-1, the J gene TRBJ2-7; D gene uncertain. The specimen comprised peripheral blood mononuclear cells (PBMCs), sampled before the second cycle of nivolumab. CDR3 in DNA: TGTGCCAGCAGCTTACTCCACAGCTCCTACGAGCAGTACTTC. Amino acids: CASSLLHSSYEQYF. Complete variable domain (other parts from reference TRBV11-1 and TRBJ2-7): EAEVAQSPRYKITEKSQAVAFWCDPISGHATLYWYRQILGQGPELLVQFQDESVVDDSQLPKDRFSAERLKGVDSTLKIQPAELGDSAMYLCASSLLHSSYEQYFGPGTRLTVT.